This T cell receptor (beta chain) was recorded in a study of blood T cells in healthy people across ages. Study-wide results and caveats: Among long-lived donors, naive CD4+ cells were more numerous and diversity higher than in aged donors.

In its sample, this clonotype was seen a few times. What it binds is unknown. One junction end does not reproduce the germline sequence, and a read error may be involved. Germline V gives CDR1 MGHRA, CDR2 YSYEKL. The CDR3 runs 14 residues. A second about 6 to 12 cycle PCR used barcoded and J-beta primers. CDR3-containing paired-end reads numbered at least 2.5 million in each sample. MiXCR, applied by TCRdb to the 5' RACE reads, yields one record per CDR3 protein. The sample contains fewer than 800,000 distinct CDR3 sequences, under 25% of which appear only once. The rearrangement uses TRBV4-1 and TRBJ1-2; unclear D gene. Sequenced: blood. This receptor was obtained from a man in his 70s in good health. The CDR3 DNA follows: TGCGCCAGCAGACAAGAGTCAAGTTATAATGGCTACACCTTC. Translated, it gives CASRQESSYNGYTF.